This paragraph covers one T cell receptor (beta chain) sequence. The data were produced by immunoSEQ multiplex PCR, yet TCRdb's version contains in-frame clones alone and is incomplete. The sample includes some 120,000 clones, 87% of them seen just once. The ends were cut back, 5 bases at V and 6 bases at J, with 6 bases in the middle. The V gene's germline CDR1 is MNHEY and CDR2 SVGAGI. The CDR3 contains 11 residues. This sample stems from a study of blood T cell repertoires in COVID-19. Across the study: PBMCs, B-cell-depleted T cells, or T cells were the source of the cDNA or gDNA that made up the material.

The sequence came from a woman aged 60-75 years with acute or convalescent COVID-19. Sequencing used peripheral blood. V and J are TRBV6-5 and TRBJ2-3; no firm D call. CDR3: CASSTRDTQYF. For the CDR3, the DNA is TGTGCCAGCAGTACCCGGGATACGCAGTATTTT.